The entry below gives a single TCR beta chain sequence along with its context. The antigen is not known. The data stem from a study of T-cell memory formation after mild COVID-19. Study details: Clusters of TCRs were largely donor specific. Study-wide results and limits: Clones contracting across day 15 to 85 had a balanced CD4/CD8 profile; later expanding clones leaned CD4+. Nothing showed for sure that second-wave clones peaking on day 37 were SARS-CoV-2 specific.

Constant-segment primers and 5'RACE yielded cDNA libraries for TCR alpha and TCR beta, each carrying sample barcodes and UMIs. Each CDR3 protein is one row after TCRdb ran MiXCR on the 5' RACE reads. Of a few hundred thousand distinct CDR3 sequences in the sample, under 25% were seen once. V shed 5 bases and J 3 bases; nucleotides not matched to a gene: 8. Per the germline V gene, CDR1 is MNHNY and CDR2 is SVGAGI (reference sequence). The CDR3 totals 16 residues. The sequence was collected from an adult woman who had mild COVID-19 (a few samples of this study predate the infection). Cell type and time point are not known. This chain joins TRBV6-6 and TRBJ1-5, with 9 bases fitting TRBD1. Sequenced input: PBMCs or a T cell subset sorted from them (not recorded which). The CDR3 loop reads CASSQPGQGFNQPQHF. The DNA for the CDR3 is TGTGCCAGCAGTCAGCCGGGACAGGGCTTCAATCAGCCCCAGCATTTT.